The clone carrying this T cell receptor beta chain was picked up a small number of times. The data stem from a study of cytomegalovirus exposure and HLA in healthy donors. V shed 3 bases, J shed 2 bases, and the junction held 5 bases outside the gene matches. Germline CDR1 is MGHRA and CDR2 is YSYEKL. The CDR3 runs 15 residues. Donors were ostensibly healthy at sampling, although undocumented immune exposures were probable. Primers included in the PCR were 60 Vbeta and 13 Jbeta primers. Measured with immunoSEQ multiplex PCR; TCRdb has only the in-frame clones, and not every one. The repertoire holds about 75,000 clones, with roughly four fifths as singletons.

This clonotype was obtained from a man aged 18 to 29 in good health and CMV-seronegative. The sequenced sample consisted of PBMCs. The V and J genes are TRBV4-1 and TRBJ2-7; TRBD2 matches 9 bases. The CDR3 DNA reads as TGCGCCAGCAGCCAGGGAGCGGGAGGTACCTACGAGCAGTACTTC. This codes for CASSQGAGGTYEQYF.